Listed here are 9 T cell receptor beta chains from one sample, sequenced in a study of OX40 agonist ivuxolimab in advanced cancers. Data came from immunoSEQ multiplex PCR; TCRdb stores just in-frame clones and leaves some out. The repertoire holds some 120,000 clones, about nine tenths seen once, with 0.65% to 0.9% in the top ten. Sequenced material: CD4+ or CD8+ T cells sorted from blood, taken in a trial of the OX40 agonist ivuxolimab. Receptors originate from an adult with an advanced solid tumor such as melanoma, head and neck, liver or kidney cancer.

The V gene is TRBV14, the J gene TRBJ2-7; 9 positions match TRBD1. The germline V gene encodes CDR1 SGHDN and CDR2 FVKESK. J lost 7 bases, V lost 5 bases, and 6 bases had no gene match. CDR3 length: 13 amino acids. The CDR3 protein is CASSWPGQGEQYF. The CDR3 DNA is TGTGCCAGCAGCTGGCCGGGACAGGGTGAGCAGTACTTC.

The chain recombines TRBV6-4 with TRBJ1-6; no reliable D call. Germline lookup yields CDR1 MRHNA and CDR2 SNTAGT. This CDR3 is 14 amino acids long. V was cut by 4 bases and J by 10 bases, with 14 bases left in between. As DNA, the CDR3 is TGTGCCAGCAGTGCCTACCGGGTTAACTCACCCCTCCACTTT. It translates to CASSAYRVNSPLHF.

Turning to this clone: Within the sample, other DNA sequences also encode this same CDR3. The CDR3 bases are TGTGCCAGCAGCTTAGGTGAAAAACTGTTTTTT. Amino acid sequence: CASSLGEKLFF. The V gene is TRBV11-2, the J gene TRBJ1-4, with D unresolved. The germline V gene encodes CDR1 SGHAT and CDR2 FQNNGV. V shed 1 base and J shed 7 bases, with 1 base lying between them. The CDR3 has 11 residues.

V and J are TRBV6-5 and TRBJ1-5; D unresolved. V gave up 6 bases and J gave up 0 bases, with 9 bases separating them. This CDR3 comprises 14 residues. Germline CDR1 and CDR2: MNHEY and SVGAGI. The CDR3 sequence is CASRSGGSNQPQHF. The CDR3 bases are TGTGCCAGCAGGTCCGGTGGTAGCAATCAGCCCCAGCATTTT.

The chain links TRBV5-4 to TRBJ2-6; D unclear. V gave up 1 base and J gave up 5 bases, with 22 bases separating them. Germline values: CDR1 SGHNT, CDR2 YYREEE (reference sequence). The CDR3 is made up of 19 amino acids. CDR3 sequence reads: CASSLRTKGYKGRANVLTF. The CDR3 nucleotides read TGTGCCAGCAGCTTGCGAACCAAAGGTTACAAAGGTCGGGCCAACGTCCTGACTTTC.

This clone was counted a single time. V gene TRBV28 combines with J gene TRBJ2-1; a possible D gene is TRBD1 (6 bases). Germline CDR1 is MDHEN and CDR2 is SYDVKM. CDR3 size: 15 residues. Trimming removed 5 bases at V and 1 base at J, with 12 bases between. The CDR3 nucleotides are TGTGCCAGCAGTCCGGGACACCTTTCCTACAATGAGCAGTTCTTC. Its translation is CASSPGHLSYNEQFF.

This rearrangement joins TRBV25-1 to TRBJ2-5; either TRBD1 or TRBD2 may fit D (6 bases each). CDR1 is MGHDK, CDR2 SYGVNS, per germline. The CDR3 length is 14 residues. Trimming removed 6 bases from V and 5 bases from J, with 16 bases in between. DNA for the CDR3: TGTGCCAGCAGCGAAACCGGGGGCCGGGAGACCCAGTACTTC. Protein: CASSETGGRETQYF.

The gene calls are TRBV9 and TRBJ2-1, with D possibly matching TRBD1 (6 bases). Per germline, CDR1 SGDLS and CDR2 YYNGEE. Trimming pared 5 bases from V and 2 bases from J, leaving 14 bases between. The CDR3 sequence is 15 residues long. The CDR3 region has the DNA TGTGCCAGCAGGTCAACAGGGTCCACCTACAATGAGCAGTTCTTC. This gives the protein CASRSTGSTYNEQFF.

This chain connects TRBV18 to TRBJ1-1, with D perhaps matching TRBD1 (5 bases). There are 15 residues in the CDR3. CDR1 is KGHSH and CDR2 is LQKENI in the germline V gene. The V end was cut by 1 base, the J end by 3 bases, with 12 bases between. CDR3 in DNA: TGTGCCAGCTCACCACGGGCAGGGCCTGACACTGAAGCTTTCTTT. This sequence encodes CASSPRAGPDTEAFF.